A selection of T cell receptor beta chains follows, all from one sample in a study of T cell changes during pregnancy in multiple sclerosis. Sequencing was performed with immunoSEQ multiplex PCR; in TCRdb, only in-frame clones are kept and a portion is missing. The sample consists of around 130,000 clones, approximately 93% of them appearing once. The sample consisted of peripheral blood, taken before pregnancy. Source of these receptors: a female donor with multiple sclerosis, enrolled in a pregnancy study. CDR3s include the opening cysteine and the closing phenylalanine or tryptophan. The D gene is left open where the match is weak. Rows give clone size only sometimes, using once, few, many, or a class for an expanded clone.

J | size | V | D | CDR3 | DNA
TRBJ1-6 | few | TRBV7-9 | TRBD1 | CASSLAGQPNSPLHF | TGTGCCAGCAGCTTAGCGGGACAGCCTAATTCACCCCTCCACTTT
TRBJ2-1 | NA | TRBV19 | TRBD1 | CASRWDRDYNEQFF | TGTGCCAGTAGGTGGGACAGGGATTACAATGAGCAGTTCTTC
TRBJ2-2 | NA | TRBV1 | NA | CTSSQPGLAGRSTGELFF | TGCACCAGCAGCCAACCGGGACTAGCGGGCCGGAGCACCGGGGAGCTGTTTTTT
TRBJ1-1 | NA | TRBV19 | NA | CASSDRDTHTEAFF | TGTGCCAGTAGTGACCGGGACACCCACACTGAAGCTTTCTTT
TRBJ2-7 | NA | TRBV2 | TRBD2 | CASRERGLAGLEQYF | TGTGCCAGCAGGGAGAGGGGACTAGCGGGACTCGAGCAGTACTTC
TRBJ1-4 | once | TRBV9 | NA | CASSVGGQLNEKLFF | TGTGCCAGCAGCGTAGGAGGACAGCTTAATGAAAAACTGTTTTTT
TRBJ2-7 | NA | TRBV7-8 | TRBD1 | CASSSAGTGSYEQYF | TGTGCCAGCAGCTCGGCTGGGACAGGCTCCTACGAGCAGTACTTC
TRBJ2-3 | NA | TRBV18 | NA | CASSSRTAQDTQYF | TGTGCCAGCTCATCTCGAACAGCACAGGATACGCAGTATTTT
TRBJ2-1 | once | TRBV11-3 | NA | CASSLVPGPSGEQFF | TGTGCCAGCAGCTTAGTTCCCGGACCTTCGGGAGAGCAGTTCTTC
TRBJ2-2 | NA | TRBV9 | NA | CASSEVPGVTGELFF | TGTGCCAGCAGCGAAGTTCCGGGGGTCACCGGGGAGCTGTTTTTT
TRBJ1-4 | once | TRBV7-9 | NA | CASSLGGNNEKLFF | TGTGCCAGCAGCTTAGGCGGGAATAATGAAAAACTGTTTTTT
TRBJ2-1 | NA | TRBV5-1 | NA | CASSLDASVVNEQFF | TGCGCCAGCAGCTTGGATGCTAGCGTAGTGAATGAGCAGTTCTTC
TRBJ2-7 | NA | TRBV7-9 | TRBD2 | CASRRGIYEQYF | TGTGCCAGCAGGCGGGGGATCTACGAGCAGTACTTC
TRBJ1-1 | once | TRBV5-6 | TRBD1 | CASSLPGQDTEAFF | TGTGCCAGCAGCTTACCGGGACAGGACACTGAAGCTTTCTTT
TRBJ1-1 | NA | TRBV18 | TRBD1 | CASSPGQGNTEAFF | TGTGCCAGCTCACCTGGACAGGGGAACACTGAAGCTTTCTTT
TRBJ1-2 | NA | TRBV5-1 | NA | CASSLARPGEGRGYTF | TGCGCCAGCAGCTTGGCCAGGCCAGGGGAGGGTAGAGGCTACACCTTC
TRBJ1-1 | NA | TRBV2 | NA | CASSDAAYIEAFF | TGTGCCAGCAGTGACGCAGCGTACATTGAAGCTTTCTTT
TRBJ1-1 | NA | TRBV5-1 | NA | CASSLGANTEAFF | TGCGCCAGCAGCTTGGGCGCGAACACTGAAGCTTTCTTT
TRBJ1-4 | NA | TRBV5-1 | NA | CASSLSDSFSEKLFF | TGCGCCAGCAGCTTATCGGACAGCTTTTCTGAAAAACTGTTTTTT
TRBJ2-1 | NA | TRBV5-1 | NA | CASSLSPRGGEQFF | TGCGCCAGCAGCTTGTCCCCAAGGGGGGGTGAGCAGTTCTTC
TRBJ2-7 | NA | TRBV5-5 | TRBD2 | CASSISPLAGVAYEQYF | TGTGCCAGCAGCATATCCCCACTAGCGGGAGTGGCCTACGAGCAGTACTTC
TRBJ2-1 | NA | TRBV4-1 | TRBD1 | CASSQYWDSSYNEQFF | TGCGCCAGCAGCCAATACTGGGACAGCTCCTACAATGAGCAGTTCTTC
TRBJ1-2 | NA | TRBV28 | NA | CASSLTAPRGYTF | TGTGCCAGCAGTTTAACGGCACCGCGGGGCTACACCTTC
TRBJ2-1 | NA | TRBV10-3 | TRBD2 | CAISGFSGGGSSYNEQFF | TGTGCCATCAGTGGGTTTAGCGGGGGGGGGAGCTCCTACAATGAGCAGTTCTTC
TRBJ2-7 | NA | TRBV7-2 | TRBD2 | CASSLPERLAGIYEQYF | TGTGCCAGCAGCTTACCCGAGCGGCTAGCGGGAATCTACGAGCAGTACTTC
TRBJ1-4 | NA | TRBV19 | NA | CASSPRWGGEKLFF | TGTGCCAGTAGTCCCCGTTGGGGAGGGGAAAAACTGTTTTTT